This T cell receptor (beta chain) was captured by sequencing in a study of blood T cell repertoires in COVID-19. The overall study: Sites in the United States, Italy and Spain provided acute and convalescent COVID-19 samples. The cDNA or gDNA used as material had been derived from T cells, B-cell-depleted T cells, or PBMCs.

Cohort 3 donors counted as recovered after two negative PCRs, clearance, or resolved symptoms. Germline V gene data show CDR1 as MNHEY and CDR2 as SVGAGI. J gave up 6 bases and V 0 bases, and 5 bases lay outside the gene matches. CDR3 length: 16 residues. Sequenced by immunoSEQ multiplex PCR; TCRdb stores in-frame clones only, minus some. The sample includes 250,000 or so clones, 80% to 85% of them seen just once. The sequenced sample was PBMCs or T cells enriched from blood (not recorded which). The chain joins TRBV6-5 to TRBJ2-1; 10 nucleotides line up with TRBD2. The receptor was isolated from a man in his fifties or sixties who had recovered from COVID-19. The CDR3 nucleotides read TGTGCCAGCAGTTACTCGGCTAGCGGGGGCCGCAATGAGCAGTTCTTC. This sequence encodes CASSYSASGGRNEQFF.